This passage covers 6 T cell receptor beta chains from one sample sequenced in a study of cytomegalovirus exposure and HLA in healthy donors (dated by TCRdb to 2017 to 2019). The method was the immunoSEQ multiplex PCR assay. A mixture of 60 forward primers for TCR Vbeta segments and 13 reverse primers for TCR Jbeta segments was used in the multiplex PCR. As stored in TCRdb, this immuneACCESS dataset retains in-frame rearrangements with V and J assigned. A fraction of the clones does not appear; measured against another copy, unresolved V genes explain less than half of the discrepancy, and the remainder lacks a known reason. The sample includes under 250,000 clones, with almost 85% observed a single time. The top ten clones comprise 2% to 2.5% of the sample. Sequenced: PBMCs. The receptors originated from a woman between 45 and 60 years old in good health and CMV-seronegative.

The rearrangement uses TRBV5-1 and TRBJ2-2, with D possibly being TRBD1 (6 bases). V lost 3 bases and J 2 bases, leaving 11 bases between the germline ends. CDR3 length equals 15 residues. From germline, CDR1 is SGHRS and CDR2 YFSETQ. CDR3 amino acids: CASSYLQGNTGELFF. Written as DNA, the CDR3 is TGCGCCAGCAGCTATCTACAGGGAAACACCGGGGAGCTGTTTTTT.

The chain recombines TRBV19 with TRBJ2-7; D is perhaps TRBD1 (6 bases). CDR3 size: 12 residues. Trimming removed 7 bases from V and 3 bases from J, with 10 bases in between. Germline CDR1 reads LNHDA; CDR2 reads SQIVND (reference sequence). In nucleotides, the CDR3 is TGTGCCAGTAAGGACAGAAACTACGAGCAGTACTTC. Its translation is CASKDRNYEQYF.

The genes are TRBV7-3 and TRBJ2-1; no reliable D call. The ends were cut back, 2 bases at V and 6 bases at J, with 11 bases in the middle. Per the germline V gene, CDR1 is SGHTA and CDR2 is FQGTGA. This CDR3 spans 14 amino acids. The CDR3 reads CASSLDSRRNEQFF. CDR3 bases: TGTGCCAGCAGCTTAGACTCCCGTCGCAATGAGCAGTTCTTC.

The chain couples TRBV10-1 to TRBJ1-1, with D hard to call. Germline V CDR1 and CDR2: WNHNN, SYGVQD (reference sequence). The V gene lost 3 bases and the J gene lost 0 bases, with 14 bases spanning the gap. This CDR3 has 16 amino acids. The CDR3 reads CASSDGEWNMNTEAFF. The DNA of the CDR3 is TGCGCCAGCAGTGATGGGGAGTGGAATATGAACACTGAAGCTTTCTTT.

The V and J genes are TRBV10-2 and TRBJ2-1; D is unresolved. The CDR3 extends over 14 amino acids. The V end was cut by 7 bases, the J end by 4 bases, with 14 bases between. The germline V gene has CDR1 WSHSY and CDR2 SAAADI. In DNA, the CDR3 is TGCGCCAGCAAGTCCACCGATAGTTACAATGAGCAGTTCTTC. It codes for CASKSTDSYNEQFF.

The chain recombines TRBV19 with TRBJ1-5; D is perhaps TRBD1 (6 bases). Germline assignment: CDR1 LNHDA and CDR2 SQIVND (reference sequence). V gave up 5 bases and J gave up 7 bases, with 15 bases separating them. This CDR3 region has 14 residues. DNA for the CDR3: TGTGCCAGTAGTCATACAGGGATAGAACAGCCCCAGCATTTT. It codes for CASSHTGIEQPQHF.